This passage covers 30 T cell receptor beta chains from one sample sequenced in a study of CD8 T cells in Susac syndrome (dated by TCRdb to the late 2010s). Library creation used the immunoSEQ multiplex PCR assay. RNA was extracted with the RNeasy kit and about 0.5 to 1 ug was reverse transcribed using random hexamers. Through fastp at Q25 and MiXCR, TCRdb rebuilt clones from the public reads, retaining in-frame beta chains. Rows matching on CDR3 protein sequence are summarized as one entry with the most common DNA and genes. In this sample the table shows just over 300,000 distinct CDR3 sequences, around 90% of which occur a single time. The top ten hold about 0.063% of the sample. Input material: CD4+ T cells from PBMCs. Receptors originate from a human donor with multiple sclerosis.

The chain uses TRBV20-1 and TRBJ1-6, with D hard to call. This CDR3 comprises 16 residues. Germline CDR1 reads DFQATT; CDR2 reads SNEGSKA (reference sequence). Trimming cost V 2 bases and J 0 bases, with 11 bases left between them. The CDR3 reads CSARKSRTSYNSPLHF. CDR3 nucleotide sequence: TGCAGTGCTAGAAAGTCTCGAACCTCCTATAATTCACCCCTCCACTTT.

V and J are TRBV30 and TRBJ1-6, with D uncertain. Germline V gene sequence: CDR1 GTSNPN, CDR2 SVGIG (reference sequence). The V gene lost 6 bases and the J gene lost 6 bases, with 12 bases spanning the gap. The CDR3 totals 13 residues. For the CDR3, the DNA is TGTGCCTGCCTCGCGGTTAGTAATTCACCCCTCCACTTT. As protein: CACLAVSNSPLHF.

The CDR3 is CAWSVKGPQGEQYF. In DNA, the CDR3 is TGTGCCTGGAGTGTAAAGGGCCCACAAGGAGAGCAGTACTTC. The rearrangement joins TRBV30 to TRBJ2-7; no firm D call. CDR3 length: 14 residues. The V end lost 0 bases, the J end lost 7 bases, and 16 bases lay between the germline ends. CDR1 and CDR2 from the germline V gene are GTSNPN and SVGIG (reference sequence).

The V gene is TRBV18, the J gene TRBJ1-6; D is uncertain. Germline V lookup: CDR1 KGHSH, CDR2 LQKENI. The CDR3 has 16 residues. Trimming left V 3 bases short and J 0 bases short, with 9 bases between. In DNA form, the CDR3 reads TGTGCCAGCTCACCGGGCGGGAGCTCCTATAATTCACCCCTCCACTTT. It codes for CASSPGGSSYNSPLHF. The entire variable domain, with the rest obtained from reference TRBV18 and TRBJ1-6, is as follows: NAGVMQNPRHLVRRRGQEARLRCSPMKGHSHVYWYRQLPEEGLKFMVYLQKENIIDESGMPKERFSAEFPKEGPSILRIQQVVRGDSAAYFCASSPGGSSYNSPLHFGNGTRLTVT.

J is TRBJ1-2 and V is TRBV9, with 9 nucleotides matching TRBD1. This CDR3 has 14 amino acids. V was clipped by 0 bases and J by 5 bases; unmatched bases: 2. Germline V gene lookup returns CDR1 SGDLS and CDR2 YYNGEE. The CDR3 DNA is TGTGCCAGCAGCGTAGACGGGACAGGGTATGGCTACACCTTC. It is translated as CASSVDGTGYGYTF.

Here the CDR3 reads CAWSPPGQTYEQYF. The CDR3 bases are TGTGCCTGGAGTCCCCCGGGGCAGACCTACGAGCAGTACTTC. V is TRBV30 and J is TRBJ2-7; D tentatively fits TRBD1 or TRBD2 (5 bases each). The V end lost 2 bases, the J end lost 2 bases, and 13 bases lay between the germline ends. This CDR3 is built from 14 residues. Germline CDR1 reads GTSNPN; CDR2 reads SVGIG (reference sequence).

The rearrangement links TRBV5-1 to TRBJ2-7, with TRBD1 matching 11 bases. V lost 2 bases and J lost 6; bases outside the gene matches: 10. The length of the CDR3 is 16 residues. Germline CDR1 SGHRS, CDR2 YFSETQ. The CDR3 DNA reads TGCGCCAGCAGCTTACGGGTGGACAGGGGGCGAAGCGAGCAGTACTTC. Translation gives CASSLRVDRGRSEQYF. Full variable domain (remainder filled in from reference TRBV5-1 and TRBJ2-7): KAGVTQTPRYLIKTRGQQVTLSCSPISGHRSVSWYQQTPGQGLQFLFEYFSETQRNKGNFPGRFSGRQFSNSRSEMNVSTLELGDSALYLCASSLRVDRGRSEQYFGPGTRLTVT.

The chain recombines TRBV5-4 with TRBJ1-1, with D perhaps TRBD1 (5 bases). The CDR3 is 14 amino acids. Germline loops: CDR1 SGHNT, CDR2 YYREEE (reference sequence). V dropped 3 bases and J dropped 1 base, with 10 bases sitting between them. DNA of the CDR3: TGTGCCAGCAGCTCGGGACCGCAGAACACTGAAGCTTTCTTT. The encoded protein is CASSSGPQNTEAFF.

The rearrangement uses TRBV3-1 and TRBJ2-2; D possibly matches TRBD1 or TRBD2 (5 bases each). CDR3 length equals 14 residues. Germline CDR1 and CDR2: LGHDT and YNNKEL (reference sequence). Trimming took off 2 bases at V and 7 bases at J, with 11 bases between the two ends. CDR3 in DNA: TGTGCCAGCAGCCAACGACGGGGCCGCGGGGAGCTGTTTTTT. It codes for CASSQRRGRGELFF.

The gene calls are TRBV7-9 and TRBJ1-5; D is ambiguous. The germline V gene encodes CDR1 SEHNR and CDR2 FQNEAQ (reference sequence). Between the trimmed V and J ends, which lost 1 base and 7 bases, there was a span of 5 bases. The CDR3 consists of 12 residues. In nucleotides, the CDR3 is TGTGCCAGCAGCTTAGGGGAACAGCCCCAGCATTTT. This sequence encodes CASSLGEQPQHF.

This clonotype was seen a single time. The chain joins TRBV6-2 or TRBV6-3 to TRBJ2-2, with 8 nucleotides matching TRBD2. V lost 3 bases and J lost 5; bases outside the gene matches: 8. Germline CDR1 is MNHEY and CDR2 is SVGEGT. The CDR3 covers 16 residues. This chain's CDR3 is CASSYQSGGMTGELFF. The CDR3 DNA follows: TGTGCCAGCAGTTATCAATCGGGGGGGATGACCGGGGAGCTGTTTTTT.

In its sample, this clonotype was seen once. Here the CDR3 reads CASRPRQGFNQPQHF. CDR3 in DNA: TGTGCCAGCAGGCCACGACAGGGGTTCAATCAGCCCCAGCATTTT. This sequence joins TRBV6-5 and TRBJ1-5, with TRBD1 identical over 8 bases. With 6 bases clipped from V and 3 bases from J, the junction kept 7 bases outside the gene matches. Germline V gives CDR1 MNHEY, CDR2 SVGAGI. The CDR3 contains 15 residues.

The rearrangement uses TRBV12-3 or TRBV12-4 and TRBJ2-7, with TRBD2 as a possible D gene (6 bases). V gave up 5 bases and J gave up 6 bases, with 23 bases separating them. The CDR3 extends over 16 amino acids. As DNA, the CDR3 is TGTGCCAGCAGTCCCCCGTTTGGAGGGTACCTTCGCGAGCAGTACTTC. The encoded protein is CASSPPFGGYLREQYF.

The CDR3: CASSPKQTVKETQYF. The DNA for the CDR3 is TGTGCCAGCAGCCCCAAGCAAACGGTAAAAGAGACCCAGTACTTC. The gene calls are TRBV7-9 and TRBJ2-5; unclear D gene. CDR3 length equals 15 residues. Trimming took off 5 bases at V and 3 bases at J, with 16 bases between the two ends. CDR1 and CDR2 (germline): SEHNR, FQNEAQ (reference sequence).

This chain connects TRBV9 to TRBJ2-2; no firm D call. Per germline, CDR1 SGDLS and CDR2 YYNGEE. The CDR3 totals 13 residues. V lost 0 bases to trimming and J lost 6 bases, with 6 bases between them. The CDR3 sequence is CASSVATAGELFF. Here the CDR3 DNA reads TGTGCCAGCAGCGTAGCAACAGCCGGGGAGCTGTTTTTT.

This chain links TRBV20-1 with TRBJ2-1; D is undetermined. The CDR3 consists of 12 residues. Trimming stripped 3 bases from V and 2 bases from J, with 5 bases between. The germline CDR1 and CDR2 sequences are DFQATT and SNEGSKA (reference sequence). CDR3 in DNA: TGCAGTGCTAGCGGCGCCTACAATGAGCAGTTCTTC. Translating gives CSASGAYNEQFF.

This chain uses TRBV4-2 with TRBJ2-7; no firm D call. Trimming cost V 5 bases and J 5 bases, with 7 bases left between them. This CDR3 has 11 residues. Germline assignment: CDR1 LGHNA and CDR2 YNFKEQ. This CDR3 is CASSKNDEQYF. The CDR3 DNA sequence: TGTGCCAGCAGCAAGAACGACGAGCAGTACTTC.

This clonotype was recorded a few times. The chain has TRBV4-1 and TRBJ2-5; D might be TRBD1 (7 bases). CDR3 size: 16 residues. In germline, CDR1 is MGHRA, CDR2 YSYEKL. V was trimmed by 4 bases and J by 0 bases, leaving 15 bases between them. The CDR3 is CASSPRGALYQETQYF. CDR3 in DNA: TGCGCCAGCAGCCCCAGGGGGGCCCTGTACCAAGAGACCCAGTACTTC.

The chain is built from TRBV5-1 and TRBJ2-7; D may match TRBD1 or TRBD2 (5 bases each). Trimming stripped 0 bases from V and 3 bases from J, with 16 bases between. The CDR3 totals 16 residues. Germline V lookup: CDR1 SGHRS, CDR2 YFSETQ. DNA of the CDR3: TGCGCCAGCAGCTTGGCCCCCGGGACGGATCTCTACGAGCAGTACTTC. Protein product: CASSLAPGTDLYEQYF.

The V and J genes are TRBV7-2 and TRBJ2-5; 9 bases are shared with TRBD2. The CDR3 length is 17 residues. V was pared by 5 bases and J by 6 bases, with 16 bases of the junction left unmatched. Germline V CDR1 and CDR2: SGHTA, FQGNSA. The CDR3: CASSPSPLAGAGKTQYF. The CDR3 DNA is TGTGCCAGCAGCCCCTCCCCCTTAGCGGGAGCAGGGAAGACCCAGTACTTC.

V is TRBV27 and J is TRBJ2-2; 8 bases agree with TRBD1. Germline V gene data show CDR1 as MNHEY and CDR2 as SMNVEV (reference sequence). The CDR3 is 16 amino acids. The ends lost 2 bases at V and 4 bases at J; junction bases unmatched: 6. CDR3 in amino acids: CASSLRQGAFTGELFF. The CDR3 DNA reads TGTGCCAGCAGTTTAAGGCAGGGGGCTTTCACCGGGGAGCTGTTTTTT.

The chain uses TRBV18 and TRBJ1-1; 9 nucleotides line up with TRBD1. Trimming removed 8 bases from V and 3 bases from J; junction bases left unmatched: 13. The CDR3 covers 16 residues. Germline assignment: CDR1 KGHSH and CDR2 LQKENI. The CDR3 nucleotides read TGTGCCAGCGGCGTACAGGGGGCGATGAGGGACACTGAAGCTTTCTTT. Translation gives CASGVQGAMRDTEAFF.

The genes are TRBV20-1 and TRBJ2-1, with 7 bases matching TRBD2. Trimming took 5 bases from V and 5 from J; bases not matched to a gene: 9. Germline CDR1 DFQATT, CDR2 SNEGSKA (reference sequence). This CDR3 is built from 14 residues. CDR3 nucleotide sequence: TGCAGTGCTCCGAGACTAGCAGGGAACAATGAGCAGTTCTTC. It codes for CSAPRLAGNNEQFF.

The V call is TRBV15, the J call TRBJ2-7; weak D call: TRBD1 (5 bases). The CDR3 runs to 15 residues. CDR1 and CDR2 (germline): LNHNV, YYDKDF (reference sequence). Trimming took off 0 bases at V and 5 bases at J, with 14 bases between the two ends. CDR3 nucleotides: TGTGCCACCAGCAGAGATGACCAGGGAAAAGACGAGCAGTACTTC. It yields the protein CATSRDDQGKDEQYF.

The chain combines TRBV23-1 with TRBJ2-3, with D possibly matching TRBD1 (5 bases). TRBV23-1 is flagged as an ORF with uncertain function. Trimming cost V 7 bases and J 2 bases, with 13 bases left between them. The CDR3 consists of 14 residues. CDR3 protein: CASMGRRDTDTQYF. The DNA for the CDR3 is TGCGCCAGCATGGGGCGACGAGACACAGATACGCAGTATTTT.

This clonotype was observed a few times. The rearrangement joins TRBV7-8 to TRBJ1-6, with D perhaps matching TRBD1 (5 bases). Germline values: CDR1 SGHVS, CDR2 FQNEAQ. The CDR3 consists of 14 residues. V lost 0 bases, J lost 10 bases, and 10 bases lay in between. The chain's CDR3 is CASSLAGVGSPLHF. Written as DNA, the CDR3 is TGTGCCAGCAGCTTAGCGGGGGTAGGATCACCCCTCCACTTT. Combining the CDR3 with reference TRBV7-8 and TRBJ1-6 gives the whole variable domain GAGVSQSPRYKVAKRGQDVALRCDPISGHVSLFWYQQALGQGPEFLTYFQNEAQLDKSGLPSDRFFAERPEGSVSTLKIQRTQQEDSAVYLCASSLAGVGSPLHFGNGTRLTVT.

J is TRBJ1-3 and V is TRBV7-9; tentative D call: TRBD1 (5 bases). The CDR3 runs to 15 residues. CDR1 is SEHNR, CDR2 FQNEAQ, per germline (reference sequence). The V gene lost 2 bases and the J gene lost 0 bases, with 8 bases spanning the gap. The CDR3 sequence is CASSLQGLSGNTIYF. The CDR3 DNA reads TGTGCCAGCAGCTTACAGGGCCTCTCTGGAAACACCATATATTTT.

V gene TRBV20-1 combines with J gene TRBJ2-7, with 7 bases identical to TRBD2. Germline V lookup: CDR1 DFQATT, CDR2 SNEGSKA (reference sequence). The CDR3 totals 14 residues. V lost 3 bases and J lost 2; bases outside the gene matches: 7. The CDR3 sequence is CSASPMGGAYEQYF. DNA of the CDR3: TGCAGTGCTAGCCCGATGGGGGGGGCCTACGAGCAGTACTTC.

The chain uses TRBV18 and TRBJ1-4; D is undetermined. CDR3 length: 17 amino acids. Germline assignment: CDR1 KGHSH and CDR2 LQKENI. V was cut by 2 bases and J by 2 bases, with 15 bases left in between. DNA for the CDR3: TGTGCCAGCTCACCATTACAAATAGGTGGGACTAATGAAAAACTGTTTTTT. Amino acids: CASSPLQIGGTNEKLFF.

The rearrangement links TRBV12-3 or TRBV12-4 to TRBJ2-3; D unclear. With 2 bases removed from V and 4 bases from J, the gap between germline ends came to 4 bases. This CDR3 has 12 amino acids. The CDR3 region is CASSLHADTQYF. The CDR3, as DNA: TGTGCCAGCAGTTTACATGCAGATACGCAGTATTTT.